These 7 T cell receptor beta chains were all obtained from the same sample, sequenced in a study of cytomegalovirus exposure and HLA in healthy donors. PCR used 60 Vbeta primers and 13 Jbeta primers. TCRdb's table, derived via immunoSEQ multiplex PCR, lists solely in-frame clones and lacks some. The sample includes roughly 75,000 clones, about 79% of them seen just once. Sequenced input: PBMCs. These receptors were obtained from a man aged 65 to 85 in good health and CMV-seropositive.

CDR3 region: CASSWTGTAAYEQYF. In DNA form, the CDR3 reads TGTGCCAGCAGCTGGACCGGGACAGCTGCCTACGAGCAGTACTTC. The chain uses TRBV5-8 and TRBJ2-7; TRBD1 agrees at 7 bases. Germline V gene lookup returns CDR1 SGHTS and CDR2 YDEGEE. CDR3 length equals 15 residues. V dropped 3 bases and J dropped 2; count of bases not matched to a gene: 8.

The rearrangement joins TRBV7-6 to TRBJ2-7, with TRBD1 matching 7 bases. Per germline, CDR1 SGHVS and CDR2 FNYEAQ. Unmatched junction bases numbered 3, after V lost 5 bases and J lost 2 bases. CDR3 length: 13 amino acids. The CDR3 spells CASSQTGAYEQYF. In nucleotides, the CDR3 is TGTGCCAGCAGCCAAACAGGGGCCTACGAGCAGTACTTC.

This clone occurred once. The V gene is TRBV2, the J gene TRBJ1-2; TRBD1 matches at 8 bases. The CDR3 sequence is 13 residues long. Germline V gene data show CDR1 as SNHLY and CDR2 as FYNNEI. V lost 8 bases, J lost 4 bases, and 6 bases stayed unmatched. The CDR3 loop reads CASRTGGTYGYTF. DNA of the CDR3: TGTGCCAGCCGCACAGGGGGAACCTATGGCTACACCTTC. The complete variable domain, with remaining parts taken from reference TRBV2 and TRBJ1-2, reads EPEVTQTPSHQVTQMGQEVILRCVPISNHLYFYWYRQILGQKVEFLVSFYNNEISEKSEIFDDQFSVERPDGSNFTLKIRSTKLEDSAMYFCASRTGGTYGYTFGSGTRLTVV.

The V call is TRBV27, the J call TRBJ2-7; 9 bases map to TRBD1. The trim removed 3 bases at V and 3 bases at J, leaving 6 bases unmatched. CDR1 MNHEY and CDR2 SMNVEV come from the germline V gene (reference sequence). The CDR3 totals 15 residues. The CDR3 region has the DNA TGTGCCAGCAGTTTGAAGACAGGGGGTATCTACGAGCAGTACTTC. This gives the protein CASSLKTGGIYEQYF.

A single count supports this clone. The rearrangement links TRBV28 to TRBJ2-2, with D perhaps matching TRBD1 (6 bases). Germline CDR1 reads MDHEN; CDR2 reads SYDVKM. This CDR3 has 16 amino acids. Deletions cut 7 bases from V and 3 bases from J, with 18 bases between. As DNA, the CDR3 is TGTGCCAGCAACCCCGGTGGGCAGGGGTACACCGGGGAGCTGTTTTTT. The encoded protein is CASNPGGQGYTGELFF.

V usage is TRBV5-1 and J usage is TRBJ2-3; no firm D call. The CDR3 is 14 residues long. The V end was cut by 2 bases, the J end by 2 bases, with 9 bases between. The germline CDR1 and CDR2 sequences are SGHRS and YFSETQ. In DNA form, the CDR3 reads TGCGCCAGCAGCTTAATGACTCACACAGATACGCAGTATTTT. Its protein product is CASSLMTHTDTQYF.

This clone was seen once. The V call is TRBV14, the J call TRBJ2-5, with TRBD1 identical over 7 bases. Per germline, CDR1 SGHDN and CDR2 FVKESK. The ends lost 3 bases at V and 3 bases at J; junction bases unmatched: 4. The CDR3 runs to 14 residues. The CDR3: CASSQLDREETQYF. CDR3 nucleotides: TGTGCCAGCAGCCAGCTCGACAGGGAAGAGACCCAGTACTTC.